A selection of T cell receptor beta chains follows, all from one sample in a study of shared clonotypes between healthy human individuals. Method: immunoSEQ multiplex PCR; TCRdb's copy keeps in-frame clones and lacks some. Of about 2.4 million clones in the sample, just over 90% were seen once. The sample consisted of naive CD4+ T cells sorted from blood. These TCRs come from a man between 18 and 35 years old in good health. Each CDR3 is given with its conserved first and last residue. Fields, in order: clone size, J gene, V gene, D gene, CDR3 DNA, CDR3 protein. D genes are given only for firm matches. A clone size is listed for some rows: how often the clone was seen (once, few, many), or a class if it is expanded.

clone size: -; J gene: TRBJ2-5; V gene: TRBV7-3; D gene: TRBD2; CDR3 DNA: TGTGCCAGCAGCATAGCGGGGGGGCACGAAGAGACCCAGTACTTC; CDR3 protein: CASSIAGGHEETQYF
clone size: -; J gene: TRBJ2-1; V gene: TRBV2; D gene: -; CDR3 DNA: TGTGCCGAAGGGACAAATTACAATGAGCAGTTCTTC; CDR3 protein: CAEGTNYNEQFF
clone size: -; J gene: TRBJ1-6; V gene: TRBV9; D gene: -; CDR3 DNA: TGTGCCAGCAGCCTCCAGGGGTTTCCTAATTCACCCCTCCACTTT; CDR3 protein: CASSLQGFPNSPLHF
clone size: -; J gene: TRBJ2-7; V gene: TRBV11-3; D gene: TRBD1; CDR3 DNA: TGTGCCAGCAGTGGGGACACAGGGGGCATGTACGAGCAGTACTTC; CDR3 protein: CASSGDTGGMYEQYF
clone size: -; J gene: TRBJ1-5; V gene: TRBV27; D gene: -; CDR3 DNA: TGTGCCAGCAGTCCATCGGGGGGGGCCAATCAGCCCCAGCATTTT; CDR3 protein: CASSPSGGANQPQHF
clone size: -; J gene: TRBJ2-5; V gene: TRBV7-6; D gene: -; CDR3 DNA: TGTGCCAGCAGCCTCCGGACGGTCCAAGAGACCCAGTACTTC; CDR3 protein: CASSLRTVQETQYF
clone size: -; J gene: TRBJ2-7; V gene: TRBV6-5; D gene: TRBD2; CDR3 DNA: TGTGCCAGCAGTTACTGGACTAGCGGGAATAACGAGCAGTACTTC; CDR3 protein: CASSYWTSGNNEQYF
clone size: -; J gene: TRBJ2-5; V gene: TRBV19; D gene: -; CDR3 DNA: TGTGCCAGTAGTATACAACCTGGGGGGAATAGAGAGACCCAGTACTTC; CDR3 protein: CASSIQPGGNRETQYF
clone size: -; J gene: TRBJ2-1; V gene: TRBV18; D gene: -; CDR3 DNA: TGTGCCAGCTCCCACCCCAAGGGGAATGAGCAGTTCTTC; CDR3 protein: CASSHPKGNEQFF
clone size: -; J gene: TRBJ2-1; V gene: TRBV7-9; D gene: -; CDR3 DNA: TGTGCCAGCAGCTTAGCTCTGGGCAATGAGCAGTTCTTC; CDR3 protein: CASSLALGNEQFF
clone size: -; J gene: TRBJ2-2; V gene: TRBV11-1; D gene: TRBD1; CDR3 DNA: TGTGCCAGCAGCTCCCGGGACAGGGTATCAACCGGGGAGCTGTTTTTT; CDR3 protein: CASSSRDRVSTGELFF
clone size: -; J gene: TRBJ1-5; V gene: TRBV9; D gene: -; CDR3 DNA: TGTGCCAGCAGCGTAACTGACAGTCCGTATAGCAATCAGCCCCAGCATTTT; CDR3 protein: CASSVTDSPYSNQPQHF
clone size: once; J gene: TRBJ1-2; V gene: TRBV6-5; D gene: TRBD1; CDR3 DNA: TGTGCCGCCGGACAGGGCAGCTACACCTTC; CDR3 protein: CAAGQGSYTF
clone size: once; J gene: TRBJ2-3; V gene: TRBV10-3; D gene: TRBD2; CDR3 DNA: TGTGCCATCAGTGGGCGGGAGGGGACAGATACGCAGTATTTT; CDR3 protein: CAISGREGTDTQYF
clone size: -; J gene: TRBJ2-3; V gene: TRBV2; D gene: TRBD2; CDR3 DNA: TGTGCCAGCAGTCGTAGGGGACTAGCGGTCACAGATACGCAGTATTTT; CDR3 protein: CASSRRGLAVTDTQYF
clone size: once; J gene: TRBJ2-6; V gene: TRBV5-4; D gene: TRBD1; CDR3 DNA: TGTGCCAGCAGCGCCGGACAGGAAGTCTCTGGGGCCAACGTCCTGACTTTC; CDR3 protein: CASSAGQEVSGANVLTF
clone size: -; J gene: TRBJ2-2; V gene: TRBV6-1; D gene: -; CDR3 DNA: TGTGCCAGCAGTGATTGGTTACCCGGGGAGCTGTTTTTT; CDR3 protein: CASSDWLPGELFF
clone size: -; J gene: TRBJ2-7; V gene: TRBV21-1; D gene: -; CDR3 DNA: TGTGCCAGCAGCAAAGCGCAGCGGGAAAGGGCCGAGCAGTACTTC; CDR3 protein: CASSKAQRERAEQYF
clone size: -; J gene: TRBJ1-5; V gene: TRBV19; D gene: -; CDR3 DNA: TGTGCCAGTAGTATCAGGGTTCCCCCACCCCAGCATTTT; CDR3 protein: CASSIRVPPPQHF
clone size: -; J gene: TRBJ1-2; V gene: TRBV19; D gene: TRBD1; CDR3 DNA: TGTGCCAGTACCCTATTGGGACAGGGAACCCATGGCTACACCTTC; CDR3 protein: CASTLLGQGTHGYTF
clone size: -; J gene: TRBJ2-5; V gene: TRBV7-2; D gene: TRBD1; CDR3 DNA: TGTGCCAGCAGCTTAGGGGACAGGGTAGAGACCCAGTACTTC; CDR3 protein: CASSLGDRVETQYF
clone size: -; J gene: TRBJ2-7; V gene: TRBV18; D gene: TRBD1; CDR3 DNA: TGTGCCAGCTCAGTAACAGGGGGCGAAGGGTACGAGCAGTACTTC; CDR3 protein: CASSVTGGEGYEQYF
clone size: -; J gene: TRBJ2-5; V gene: TRBV7-2; D gene: TRBD1; CDR3 DNA: TGTGCCAGCAGCCCCCAGACAGGGGCAGAGACCCAGTACTTC; CDR3 protein: CASSPQTGAETQYF
clone size: -; J gene: TRBJ1-2; V gene: TRBV6-1; D gene: -; CDR3 DNA: TGTGCCAGCAGTGTGATAGGGCCCTCATCTCCATATGGCTACACCTTC; CDR3 protein: CASSVIGPSSPYGYTF
clone size: -; J gene: TRBJ2-5; V gene: TRBV2; D gene: TRBD2; CDR3 DNA: TGTGCCAGCAGTGCCCAGCGGGGGGGGCAAGAGACCCAGTACTTC; CDR3 protein: CASSAQRGGQETQYF
clone size: -; J gene: TRBJ1-1; V gene: TRBV5-5; D gene: TRBD1; CDR3 DNA: TGTGCCAGCAGCGCAGGGGACAGATTTTACACTGAAGCTTTCTTT; CDR3 protein: CASSAGDRFYTEAFF
clone size: -; J gene: TRBJ1-1; V gene: TRBV4-1; D gene: TRBD1; CDR3 DNA: TGCGCCAGCAGCCAAGGCCAGGACAGGTACAAAGGGGAGGCTTTCTTT; CDR3 protein: CASSQGQDRYKGEAFF
clone size: -; J gene: TRBJ1-2; V gene: TRBV7-9; D gene: TRBD1; CDR3 DNA: TGTGCCAGCAGCCCCAAGGACAGGGAAGCCTATGGCTACACCTTC; CDR3 protein: CASSPKDREAYGYTF
clone size: -; J gene: TRBJ1-1; V gene: TRBV5-1; D gene: -; CDR3 DNA: TGCGCCAGCAGCTTCGGGCAGGTTCCATTAAGTGCTGAAGCTTTCTTT; CDR3 protein: CASSFGQVPLSAEAFF
clone size: -; J gene: TRBJ1-2; V gene: TRBV19; D gene: TRBD1; CDR3 DNA: TGTGCCAGTAGGAAAGGGACAGACCGCTATGGCTACACCTTC; CDR3 protein: CASRKGTDRYGYTF
clone size: -; J gene: TRBJ1-2; V gene: TRBV19; D gene: -; CDR3 DNA: TGTGCCAGTAGTATCTGGCAGGGACCCTATGGCTACACCTTC; CDR3 protein: CASSIWQGPYGYTF